This is a list of T cell receptor beta chains from one sample in a study of T cell responses to AZD1222 COVID-19 vaccine. The protocol was immunoSEQ multiplex PCR, while the TCRdb copy is restricted to in-frame clones and leaves out a portion. The table shows some 140,000 clones, with more than 85% occurring only once. The starting material was peripheral blood, obtained 28 days after the second AZD1222 dose. All receptors derive from an adult who received the AZD1222 COVID-19 vaccine. The CDR3 runs from the conserved cysteine through the conserved F or W. D genes are given only for firm matches. Rows may omit the clone size; those that give it use once, few, many or a size class.

d_call j_call v_call clone_size cdr3_nt cdr3_aa
TRBD2 TRBJ2-2 TRBV7-3 - TGTGCCAGCAGCCCCACTAGCGGGGGGAACACCGGGGAGCTGTTTTTT CASSPTSGGNTGELFF
- TRBJ2-7 TRBV7-9 - TGTGCCAGCAGCCCCCAGGGGGGGGGCTCCTACGAGCAGTACTTC CASSPQGGGSYEQYF
- TRBJ1-2 TRBV5-6 once TGTGCCAGCAGCCCAACAGGGTACCATAACTATGGCTACACCTTC CASSPTGYHNYGYTF
- TRBJ1-2 TRBV12-3/TRBV12-4 - TGTGCCAGCAGTTTACGGACCTCGCCTGGCTACACCTTC CASSLRTSPGYTF
- TRBJ1-6 TRBV6-5 - TGTGCCAGCAGCCAGGGAGATTTTTCACCCCTCCACTTT CASSQGDFSPLHF
TRBD1 TRBJ1-3 TRBV6-5 - TGTGCCAGCAGACCGGGGACAGAGAGAAACACCATATATTTT CASRPGTERNTIYF
- TRBJ1-6 TRBV12-3/TRBV12-4 - TGTGCCAGCAGCCCAGGGACGTATTCACCCCTCCACTTT CASSPGTYSPLHF
TRBD1 TRBJ1-1 TRBV6-5 - TGTGCCAGCAGTTTCCAACAGGGGTACACTGAAGCTTTCTTT CASSFQQGYTEAFF
TRBD1 TRBJ1-2 TRBV4-3 - TGCGCCAGCAGCCAGGACGGGACAGCTTATGGCTACACCTTC CASSQDGTAYGYTF
- TRBJ1-1 TRBV6-1 - TGTGCCAGCAGTGAAGGCTTGGACACTGAAGCTTTCTTT CASSEGLDTEAFF
- TRBJ1-5 TRBV19 - TGTGCCAGTAGTATAGGGGCCGGTCGACAGCCCCAGCATTTT CASSIGAGRQPQHF
TRBD1 TRBJ1-5 TRBV5-6 - TGTGCCAGCAGCTTGGCGTGGGACAGGGAACGTAATCAGCCCCAGCATTTT CASSLAWDRERNQPQHF
TRBD2 TRBJ2-3 TRBV19 - TGTGCCAGTAGTAGCGGACTAGCGGGAGGGATCACAGATACGCAGTATTTT CASSSGLAGGITDTQYF
- TRBJ2-3 TRBV24-1 - TGTGCCACCAGTGCCTCGGGCCGGGTAACAGATACGCAGTATTTT CATSASGRVTDTQYF
- TRBJ1-1 TRBV6-5 - TGTGCCAGCAGTCAGAAACTCATGAACACTGAAGCTTTCTTT CASSQKLMNTEAFF
- TRBJ1-3 TRBV11-3 - TGTGCCAGCAGCTCTGACCTTTGGGCAAGTACCATATATTTT CASSSDLWASTIYF
- TRBJ2-5 TRBV12-5 - TGTGCTAGTGGTACCTTACAAGAGACCCAGTACTTC CASGTLQETQYF
TRBD1 TRBJ1-6 TRBV25-1 - TGTGCCAGCAGCTGGGACAGTGTCACTGGTTCACCCCTCCACTTT CASSWDSVTGSPLHF
- TRBJ1-5 TRBV5-8 - TGTGCCAGCAGCCTCAGAGGTGTTCAGCCCCAGCATTTT CASSLRGVQPQHF
- TRBJ1-5 TRBV10-2 - TGCGCCAGCAGTGAGTCGCCTGTCTATCAGCCCCAGCATTTT CASSESPVYQPQHF
TRBD2 TRBJ2-3 TRBV25-1 - TGTGCCAGCAGTGACTATAGCGGGGGGGCCTTTGGCACAGATACGCAGTATTTT CASSDYSGGAFGTDTQYF
- TRBJ2-1 TRBV6-2/TRBV6-3 - TGTGCCAGCAGTTACTCGGAAACGGGTTATACCTACAATGAGCAGTTCTTC CASSYSETGYTYNEQFF
- TRBJ1-1 TRBV19 - TGTGCCAGTAGTATTCAGGGGAACAGGGACACTGAAGCTTTCTTT CASSIQGNRDTEAFF
- TRBJ1-2 TRBV6-2/TRBV6-3 - TGTGCCAGCAGTTTGACCGGGACCAGGGGCTATGGCTACACCTTC CASSLTGTRGYGYTF
- TRBJ1-4 TRBV6-5 - TGTGCCAGCATTCCCGAGGAAAAACGGGGGGAAAAACTGTTTTTT CASIPEEKRGEKLFF
- TRBJ2-2 TRBV13 - TGTGCCAGCAGCCGGGTCGCGGGGGCCAGCACCGGGGAGCTGTTTTTT CASSRVAGASTGELFF
- TRBJ1-1 TRBV29-1 few TGCAGCGCGGACCGAGCGAACACTGAAGCTTTCTTT CSADRANTEAFF
- TRBJ1-2 TRBV7-9 - TGTGCCAGCAGCTCATCAGGGGAGCCTAGGGGCTACACCTTC CASSSSGEPRGYTF
- TRBJ1-1 TRBV19 - TGTGCCAGTAACTACAGCCCGCACACTGAAGCTTTCTTT CASNYSPHTEAFF
- TRBJ1-2 TRBV6-5 - TGTGCCAGCAGTTACTCTAGGGAATATGGCTACACCTTC CASSYSREYGYTF
TRBD1 TRBJ1-2 TRBV18 - TGTGCCAGCTCACCCGACCAGGGGGTCTATGGCTACACCTTC CASSPDQGVYGYTF
- TRBJ2-7 TRBV12-3/TRBV12-4 - TGTGCCAGCAGTTTCGCCTACGAGCAGTACTTC CASSFAYEQYF
- TRBJ2-2 TRBV18 - TGTGCCAGCTCCCGAACTTCTCAACCGAACACCGGGGAGCTGTTTTTT CASSRTSQPNTGELFF
TRBD1 TRBJ1-5 TRBV19 - TGTGCCAGTAGTATAGGGGGACAGGGAACGGGTCAGCCCCAGCATTTT CASSIGGQGTGQPQHF
- TRBJ2-1 TRBV19 once TGTGCCAGTAGCCTCGACAGGACTTCCTACAATGAGCAGTTCTTC CASSLDRTSYNEQFF
TRBD1 TRBJ1-2 TRBV10-3 - TGTGCCATCAATAAGGACAGGGTAGCCTATGGCTACACCTTC CAINKDRVAYGYTF
- TRBJ2-1 TRBV27 - TGTGCCAGCAGTTCTCGCCTGGGATACAATGAGCAGTTCTTC CASSSRLGYNEQFF
- TRBJ1-1 TRBV5-4 - TGTGCCGCCGGCCAGGGGATGAACACTGAAGCTTTCTTT CAAGQGMNTEAFF
- TRBJ1-1 TRBV29-1 - TGCAGCGTTGAAGATCTGGGGCCCGAATTTTTT CSVEDLGPEFF
- TRBJ1-4 TRBV19 - TGTGCCAGTAGTATTGATGGGCCGGGCCTCGCATCTAATGAAAAACTGTTTTTT CASSIDGPGLASNEKLFF
TRBD1 TRBJ1-2 TRBV5-6 - TGTGCCAGCAGCCTGACAGGGTCCAACTATGGCTACACCTTC CASSLTGSNYGYTF